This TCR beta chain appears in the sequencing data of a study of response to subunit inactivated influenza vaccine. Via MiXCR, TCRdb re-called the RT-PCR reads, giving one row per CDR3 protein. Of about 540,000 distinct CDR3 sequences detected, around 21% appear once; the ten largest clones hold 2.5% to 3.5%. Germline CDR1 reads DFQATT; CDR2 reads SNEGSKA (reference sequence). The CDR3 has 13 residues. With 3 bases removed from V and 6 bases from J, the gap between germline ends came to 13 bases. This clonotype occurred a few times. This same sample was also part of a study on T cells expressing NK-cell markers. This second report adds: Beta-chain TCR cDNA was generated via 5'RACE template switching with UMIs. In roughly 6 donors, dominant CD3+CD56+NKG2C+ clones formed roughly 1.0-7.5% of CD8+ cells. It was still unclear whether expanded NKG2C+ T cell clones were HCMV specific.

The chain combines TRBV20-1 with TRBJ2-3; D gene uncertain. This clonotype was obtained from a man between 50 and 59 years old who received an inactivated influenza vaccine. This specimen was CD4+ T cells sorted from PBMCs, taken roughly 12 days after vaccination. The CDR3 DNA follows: TGCAGTGCTAGTTCACTCGTCGGGGATACGCAGTATTTT. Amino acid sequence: CSASSLVGDTQYF.